This T cell receptor (beta chain) was sequenced for a study of type 1 and type 2 diabetes patients. No donor had another autoimmune disease or recent infection within four weeks. Genomic DNA was the PCR template. A primer set of 30 forward and 13 reverse primers amplified the CDR3. TCRdb re-analysed the multiplex PCR reads in MiXCR, keeping a single row per CDR3 protein. The profile shows 250,000 to 300,000 distinct CDR3 sequences, roughly 44% of them singletons. With 8 bases clipped from V and 13 bases from J, the junction kept 9 bases outside the gene matches. Germline V CDR1 and CDR2: SNHLY, FYNNEI. The CDR3 runs to 11 residues.

Sequencing was done on a sample of peripheral blood mononuclear cells (PBMCs). This sequence was found in a man aged 18 to 29 with type 2 diabetes. V gene TRBV2 combines with J gene TRBJ1-1; 8 nucleotides match TRBD1. CDR3 bases: TGTGCCAGCGGGATGGACAGGGTTGTTTTCTTT. Translated, it gives CASGMDRVVFF.